The source of this TCR beta chain is a study of blood T cells in healthy people across ages. This clonotype was recorded once. Then a second PCR, running roughly 7 to 11 cycles, was carried out with a sample-barcoded 5' primer and a J-beta primer mix. Every sample gave at least 2.5 million paired-end reads containing CDR3. TCRdb passed the 5' RACE reads through MiXCR, listing each CDR3 protein once. The sample lists fewer than 1 million distinct CDR3 sequences; about 42% were seen once. There were healthy Caucasian individuals from Russia, aged roughly 6 to 100, serving as donors. Sequencing was carried out using blood. The TCR was taken from a man aged 55 to 70 in good health.

CDR3 sequence reads: CASSRPTSELTDTQYF. The DNA for the CDR3 is TGTGCCAGCTCACGCCCGACTAGCGAGCTGACAGATACGCAGTATTTT. The chain couples TRBV18 to TRBJ2-3; 8 nucleotides line up with TRBD2. CDR3 length equals 16 residues. Germline-derived CDR1 and CDR2 are KGHSH and LQKENI. With V trimmed by 4 bases and J by 3 bases, 9 bases remained unmatched.